This TCR beta chain was recovered during a study of blood T cell repertoires in COVID-19. The CDR3 totals 15 residues. Generated by immunoSEQ multiplex PCR, the TCRdb table keeps only in-frame clones and is missing some. There are some 160,000 clones in the sample; 70% to 90% occur only once, and roughly 2.7% lies in the top ten. Sequencing was done on a sample of peripheral blood. The chain links TRBV21-1 to TRBJ2-4; TRBD1 is the table's D call, not checked against the DNA. TRBV21-1 is a pseudogene. The clonotype was recovered from a woman aged 80 or over with COVID-19, enrolled during active disease. Here the CDR3 DNA reads TGTGCCAGCAGCAATGCCGAGACAGGGGCCAACATTCAGTACTTC. The encoded protein is CASSNAETGANIQYF.